This TCR beta chain was sequenced for a study of cytotoxic CD8 clonotypes in ibrutinib-treated CLL. Overall study context: Across the patients, under 12 were relapsed/refractory, some 14 treatment-naive and some 17 IGHV unmutated.

Study-level findings and limits: Public clonotypes were seen rarely and were contracted or stable on treatment.

T cells were sequenced at a targeted depth of 1 in 200,000 to 1 in 1 million. Assay used: immunoSEQ multiplex PCR; TCRdb lists only in-frame clones, some missing. The sample records about 84,000 clones, 70% to 90% being singletons. To note about this clone: Its target is not known.

This receptor was obtained from a human donor with chronic lymphocytic leukemia. The source was PBMCs, collected before ibrutinib treatment.

CDR3: CASSYTDTQYF. Written as DNA, the CDR3 is TGTGCCAGCAGCTACACAGATACGCAGTATTTT. The V gene is TRBV14, the J gene TRBJ2-3; no firm D call. The CDR3 spans 11 residues. Germline lookup yields CDR1 SGHDN and CDR2 FVKESK. The V and J ends lost 5 bases and 2 bases respectively, with 2 bases between them.